These T cell receptor beta chains were read from a single sample in a study of blood T cell repertoires in COVID-19. Here immunoSEQ multiplex PCR was the method, and the copy in TCRdb shows in-frame clones only, minus some. The table records 150,000 or so clones, approximately 86% of them present only once. The sequenced material came from PBMCs or T cells enriched from blood (not recorded which). The receptors come from a woman aged 40 to 50 who had been exposed to COVID-19. Both conserved end residues are part of each CDR3. The D gene is left open where the match is weak. Clone size is not always given. Where it is, it says once, few, many or a class for expanded clones.

v_gene,j_gene,abundance,d_gene,CDR3nt,CDR3aa
TRBV19,TRBJ1-5,-,TRBD1,TGTGCCAGTACCACAGGGGCGTATAGCAATCAGCCCCAGCATTTT,CASTTGAYSNQPQHF
TRBV9,TRBJ1-2,-,-,TGTGCCAGCAGCGTAGCGGGGGACTATGGCTACACCTTC,CASSVAGDYGYTF
TRBV14,TRBJ1-1,-,-,TGTGCCAGCAGCCAAATGAGGGGAGGGGCTGGTGAAGCTTTCTTT,CASSQMRGGAGEAFF
TRBV5-5,TRBJ2-2,-,TRBD1,TGTGCCAGCAGCCCGATAAGCGGGACAGGGGTCACCGGGGAGCTGTTTTTT,CASSPISGTGVTGELFF
TRBV4-3,TRBJ1-5,-,-,TGCGCCAGCAGCCAACGGGCAGGGAATAGCAATCAGCCCCAGCATTTT,CASSQRAGNSNQPQHF
TRBV28,TRBJ1-3,-,TRBD1,TGTGCCATCCTCATGACAGGGGGAAACACCATATATTTT,CAILMTGGNTIYF
TRBV21-1,TRBJ1-4,-,-,TGTGCCAGCACGAGACAGGGGGAAGAAAAACTGTTTTTT,CASTRQGEEKLFF
TRBV6-4,TRBJ2-3,-,TRBD2,TGTGCCAGCAGTGGGACTAGCGGGCCGCTGGGGACGCAGTATTTT,CASSGTSGPLGTQYF
TRBV10-2,TRBJ2-5,-,-,TGCGCCAGGAACCTTAAGACATACCAAGAGACCCAGTACTTC,CARNLKTYQETQYF
TRBV7-9,TRBJ1-2,-,-,TGTGCCAGCAGCTCAAACCAGGGTTCCTATGGCTACACCTTC,CASSSNQGSYGYTF
TRBV7-2,TRBJ2-5,-,-,TGTGCCAGCAGCTTAGGACAGGCAGCGGAGACCCAGTACTTC,CASSLGQAAETQYF
TRBV13,TRBJ2-7,-,-,TGTGCCAGCAGCTTAGGGTCCAGCTACGAGCAGTACTTC,CASSLGSSYEQYF
TRBV6-5,TRBJ1-5,-,-,TGTGCCAGCAGCCCAGGTTCTAGCAATCAGCCCCAGCATTTT,CASSPGSSNQPQHF
TRBV5-8,TRBJ1-1,-,-,TGTGCCAGCAGCTTGCGCCGTCCGGGTGAAGCTTTCTTT,CASSLRRPGEAFF
TRBV4-3,TRBJ2-5,-,TRBD1,TGCGCCAGCAGCCAATCGGGGACAGGTTCGTCGGAGACCCAGTACTTC,CASSQSGTGSSETQYF
TRBV2,TRBJ1-1,-,-,TGTGCCAGCAGTTTCCAGATCGAAGCTTTCTTT,CASSFQIEAFF
TRBV14,TRBJ2-5,-,TRBD2,TGTGCCAGCAGCCTCACTAGCGGGAGGGAGACCCAGTACTTC,CASSLTSGRETQYF
TRBV5-1,TRBJ2-7,-,TRBD2,TGCGCCAGCAGCCGGGGGGAAAGCGGGAGGACATACGAGCAGTACTTC,CASSRGESGRTYEQYF
TRBV5-1,TRBJ1-5,-,-,TGCGCCAGCAGCGTGAGGACGGACTATCAGCCCCAGCATTTT,CASSVRTDYQPQHF
TRBV6-5,TRBJ2-7,once,TRBD2,TGTGCCAGCAGTTACTCACTAGCGCCTACCTACGAGCAGTACTTC,CASSYSLAPTYEQYF
TRBV6-5,TRBJ1-1,-,TRBD1,TGTGCCAGCAGTTTGGAAGGAGCAGGGGGCAGGACTGAAGCTTTCTTT,CASSLEGAGGRTEAFF
TRBV5-1,TRBJ1-1,-,TRBD1,TGCGCCAGCAGCCGTCCCGGGACAGGGAGGGCTTTCTTT,CASSRPGTGRAFF
TRBV7-9,TRBJ2-2,-,TRBD1,TGTGCCAGCAGCGGGGACAGAGACACCGGGGAGCTGTTTTTT,CASSGDRDTGELFF
TRBV19,TRBJ2-1,-,TRBD2,TGTGCCAGTAGCACAACTAGCGGGACCTACAATGAGCAGTTCTTC,CASSTTSGTYNEQFF
TRBV7-2,TRBJ1-2,-,-,TGTGCCAGCAGCTCGACAAATCCTAACTATGGCTACACCTTC,CASSSTNPNYGYTF
TRBV19,TRBJ1-3,-,-,TGTGCCGCCAAGCCAACTAGGGTAAGGTCTGGAAACACCATATATTTT,CAAKPTRVRSGNTIYF
TRBV29-1,TRBJ1-1,once,TRBD1,TGCAGCGTTGAAGGGTTGGGACAGCGTGAAGCTTTCTTT,CSVEGLGQREAFF